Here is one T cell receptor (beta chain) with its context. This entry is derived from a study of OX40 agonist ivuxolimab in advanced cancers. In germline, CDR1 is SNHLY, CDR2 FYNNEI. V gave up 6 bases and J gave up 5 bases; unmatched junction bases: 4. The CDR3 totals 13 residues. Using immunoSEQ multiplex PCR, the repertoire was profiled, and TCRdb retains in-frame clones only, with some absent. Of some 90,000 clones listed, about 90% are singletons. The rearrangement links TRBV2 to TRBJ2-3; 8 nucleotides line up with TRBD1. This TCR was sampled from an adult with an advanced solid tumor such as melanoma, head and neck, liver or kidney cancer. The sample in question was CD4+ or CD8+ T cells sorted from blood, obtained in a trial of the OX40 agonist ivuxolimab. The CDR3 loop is CASRRTGRDTQYF. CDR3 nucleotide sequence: TGTGCCAGCAGACGGACAGGGAGAGATACGCAGTATTTT.